The next 8 T cell receptor beta chains were all read from a single sample in a study of response to subunit inactivated influenza vaccine. MiXCR, run by TCRdb on the RT-PCR reads, gives a single entry per CDR3 protein. Of more than 550,000 distinct CDR3 sequences in the sample, 12% were seen once. The sequencing used PBMCs from blood, collected on the day of vaccination. These receptors were taken from a man in his forties or fifties who received an inactivated influenza vaccine.

This clonotype occurred many times. CDR3 nucleotide sequence: TGTGCCAGCAGCTTAGCTGGGGGGCAAAATGAAAAACTGTTTTTT. Translated: CASSLAGGQNEKLFF. This rearrangement joins TRBV7-2 to TRBJ1-4; weak D call: TRBD1 (6 bases). Trimming took off 0 bases at V and 5 bases at J, with 10 bases between the two ends. The CDR3 spans 15 residues. Looked up from germline, CDR1 is SGHTA and CDR2 is FQGNSA.

This clonotype was observed a few times. The rearrangement links TRBV18 to TRBJ2-7; 12 nucleotides match TRBD2. Trimming removed 6 bases from V and 5 bases from J; junction bases left unmatched: 17. This CDR3 comprises 18 residues. Germline V gene sequence: CDR1 KGHSH, CDR2 LQKENI. CDR3 bases: TGTGCCAGCTCCCGTTCACTAGCGGGAGGCCCCACGGAGGACGAGCAGTACTTC. As protein: CASSRSLAGGPTEDEQYF. The complete variable domain, with remaining parts taken from reference TRBV18 and TRBJ2-7, reads NAGVMQNPRHLVRRRGQEARLRCSPMKGHSHVYWYRQLPEEGLKFMVYLQKENIIDESGMPKERFSAEFPKEGPSILRIQQVVRGDSAAYFCASSRSLAGGPTEDEQYFGPGTRLTVT.

V gene TRBV27 combines with J gene TRBJ2-7, with D uncertain. The CDR3 loop spans 13 amino acids. The ends were cut back, 8 bases at V and 2 bases at J, with 13 bases in the middle. Germline CDR1 MNHEY, CDR2 SMNVEV (reference sequence). Written as DNA, the CDR3 is TGTGCCAGCCGGTTCCGCGGCGCCTACGAGCAGTACTTC. Translated, it gives CASRFRGAYEQYF.

At least ten counts were recorded for this clonotype. The chain has TRBV12-3 or TRBV12-4 and TRBJ2-2, with a tentative D call TRBD1 (6 bases). V gave up 5 bases and J gave up 1 base, with 11 bases separating them. This CDR3 has 15 residues. CDR3 sequence (DNA): TGTGCCAGCAGTGCCCAGGGGAAGAACACCGGGGAGCTGTTTTTT. This gives the protein CASSAQGKNTGELFF.

This clonotype was counted only a few times. CDR3 bases: TGCGCCAGCAGTAAGCAGGGGATCACCTACGAGCAGTACTTC. Translated, it gives CASSKQGITYEQYF. The J gene is TRBJ2-7, the V gene TRBV5-1; D is possibly TRBD1 (6 bases). The germline gives CDR1 SGHRS, CDR2 YFSETQ. This CDR3 contains 14 residues. Trimming left V 5 bases short and J 2 bases short, with 14 bases between.

The V and J genes are TRBV29-1 and TRBJ1-1; D is possibly TRBD1 (5 bases). CDR1 and CDR2 (germline): SQVTM, ANQGSEA. This CDR3 region has 13 residues. V gave up 4 bases and J gave up 2 bases, with 11 bases separating them. The CDR3 is CSVGGTGNTEAFF. The CDR3 DNA sequence: TGCAGCGTTGGGGGCACGGGAAACACTGAAGCTTTCTTT.

This clonotype was found a few times. The chain links TRBV4-3 to TRBJ2-2; D may be TRBD1 or TRBD2 (7 bases each). V was trimmed by 0 bases and J by 7 bases, leaving 15 bases between them. Germline loops: CDR1 LGHNA, CDR2 YSLEER. The CDR3 has 16 amino acids. The CDR3 is CASSQDAPGGVGELFF. The CDR3 DNA follows: TGCGCCAGCAGCCAAGATGCCCCAGGGGGGGTCGGGGAGCTGTTTTTT.

V usage is TRBV3-1 and J usage is TRBJ1-2, with D possibly matching TRBD1 (5 bases). Germline loops: CDR1 LGHDT, CDR2 YNNKEL (reference sequence). The CDR3 runs 13 residues. The ends were cut back, 4 bases at V and 0 bases at J, with 6 bases in the middle. Here the CDR3 DNA reads TGTGCCAGCAGCCGGGACCCTAACTATGGCTACACCTTC. It specifies CASSRDPNYGYTF.